This TCR beta chain was recorded in a study of a mutant IDH1 vaccine in newly diagnosed glioma. Study-level information: The initiation of vaccination occurred 4-6 weeks after radiotherapy alone, or with temozolomide cycles.

About this clone: Its antigen is not identified.

Germline CDR1 is SGHDT and CDR2 is YYEEEE. V dropped 0 bases and J dropped 4; count of bases not matched to a gene: 4. The CDR3 covers 15 residues. TCRdb's table, derived via immunoSEQ multiplex PCR, lists solely in-frame clones and lacks some. The sample includes 30,000 to 35,000 clones, more than 75% of them seen just once. Sample time point: week 47, end of study. With topical imiquimod, each dose of the vaccine consisted of 300 ug of mutant IDH1 20-mer peptide. Newly diagnosed WHO grade 3 or 4 IDH1-mutant, ATRX-lost astrocytomas were identified in the donors. Whole-study findings and limits: Detectable vaccine-induced immune responses arose in roughly 93% of patients.

Sequencing used PBMCs, obtained from a glioma patient whose treatment included an IDH1 peptide vaccine. This sequence joins TRBV5-6 and TRBJ1-3; 7 positions match TRBD1. The receptor was derived from a woman aged 30 to 39 with glioma. The CDR3 coding sequence is TGTGCCAGCAGCTTGGGACCAGGGGGGGGAAACACCATATATTTT. This translates into CASSLGPGGGNTIYF.